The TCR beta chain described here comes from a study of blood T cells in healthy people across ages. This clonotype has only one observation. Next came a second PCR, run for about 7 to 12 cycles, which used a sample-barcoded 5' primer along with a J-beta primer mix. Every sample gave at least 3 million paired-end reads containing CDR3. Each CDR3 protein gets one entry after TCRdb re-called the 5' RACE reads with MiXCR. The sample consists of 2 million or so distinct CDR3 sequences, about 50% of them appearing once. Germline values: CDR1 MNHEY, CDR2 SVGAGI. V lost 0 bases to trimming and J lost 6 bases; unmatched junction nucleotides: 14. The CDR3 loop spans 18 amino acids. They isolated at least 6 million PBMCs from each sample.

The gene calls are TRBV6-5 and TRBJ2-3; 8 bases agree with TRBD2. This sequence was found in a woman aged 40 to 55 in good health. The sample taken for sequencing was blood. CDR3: CASSYSPWGAGEGDTQYF. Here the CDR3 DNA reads TGTGCCAGCAGTTACTCGCCGTGGGGAGCGGGGGAGGGGGATACGCAGTATTTT.